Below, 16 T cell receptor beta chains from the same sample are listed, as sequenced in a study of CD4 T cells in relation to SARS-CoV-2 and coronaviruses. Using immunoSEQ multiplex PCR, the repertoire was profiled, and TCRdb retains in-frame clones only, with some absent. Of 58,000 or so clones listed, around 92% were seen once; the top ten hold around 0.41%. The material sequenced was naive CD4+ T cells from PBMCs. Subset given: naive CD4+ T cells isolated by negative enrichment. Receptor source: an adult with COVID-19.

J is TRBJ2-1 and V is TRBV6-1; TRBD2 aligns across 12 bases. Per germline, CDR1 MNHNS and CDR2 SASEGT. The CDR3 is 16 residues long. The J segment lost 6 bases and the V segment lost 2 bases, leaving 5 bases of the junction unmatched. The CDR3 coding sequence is TGTGCCAGCAGTGAAACCCCGGGACTAGCGGGCAATGAGCAGTTCTTC. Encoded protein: CASSETPGLAGNEQFF.

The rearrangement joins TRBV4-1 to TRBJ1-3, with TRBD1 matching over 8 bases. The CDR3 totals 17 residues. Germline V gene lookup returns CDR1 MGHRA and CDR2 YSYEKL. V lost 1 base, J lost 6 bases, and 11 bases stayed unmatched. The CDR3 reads CASSQAPGTGDPNTIYF. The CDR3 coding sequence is TGCGCCAGCAGCCAAGCCCCCGGGACAGGAGATCCAAACACCATATATTTT.

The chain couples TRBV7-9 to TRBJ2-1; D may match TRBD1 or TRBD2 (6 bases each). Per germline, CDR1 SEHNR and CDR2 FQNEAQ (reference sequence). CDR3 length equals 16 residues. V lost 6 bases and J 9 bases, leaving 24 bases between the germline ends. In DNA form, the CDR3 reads TGTGCCAGCAGTCGTACTAGCTCGGGGGCGCCAGCTGAGCAGTTCTTC. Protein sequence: CASSRTSSGAPAEQFF.

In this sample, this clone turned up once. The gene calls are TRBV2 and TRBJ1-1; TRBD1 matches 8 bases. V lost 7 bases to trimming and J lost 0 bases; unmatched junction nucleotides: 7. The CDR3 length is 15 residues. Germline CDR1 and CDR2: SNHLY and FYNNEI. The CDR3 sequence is CASIPRTGMNTEAFF. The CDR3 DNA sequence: TGTGCCAGCATCCCCCGGACAGGGATGAACACTGAAGCTTTCTTT.

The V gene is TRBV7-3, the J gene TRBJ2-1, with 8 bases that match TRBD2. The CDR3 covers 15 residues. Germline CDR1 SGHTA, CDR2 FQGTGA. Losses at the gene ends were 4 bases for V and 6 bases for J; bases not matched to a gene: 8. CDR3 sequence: CASSSRTSLVNEQFF. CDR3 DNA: TGTGCCAGCAGCTCCCGGACTAGCTTGGTCAATGAGCAGTTCTTC.

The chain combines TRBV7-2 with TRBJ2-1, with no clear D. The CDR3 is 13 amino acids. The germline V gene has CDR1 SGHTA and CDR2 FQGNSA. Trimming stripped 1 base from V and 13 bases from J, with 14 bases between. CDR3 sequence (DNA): TGTGCCAGCAGCTTAGGTGTTTTGAACGGTCAGTTCTTC. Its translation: CASSLGVLNGQFF.

CDR3 nucleotides: TGTGCCAGCAGCCTAAGAATGCCGGGACGGACTAACTATGGCTACACCTTC. Amino acid sequence: CASSLRMPGRTNYGYTF. The J gene is TRBJ1-2, the V gene TRBV14; maybe TRBD1 (5 bases). Germline-derived CDR1 and CDR2 are SGHDN and FVKESK. There are 17 residues in the CDR3. Trimming pared 4 bases from V and 0 bases from J, leaving 18 bases between.

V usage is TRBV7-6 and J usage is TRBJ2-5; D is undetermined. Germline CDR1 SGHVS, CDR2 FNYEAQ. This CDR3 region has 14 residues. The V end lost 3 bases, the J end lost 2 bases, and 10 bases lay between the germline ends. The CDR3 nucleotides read TGTGCCAGCAGCTTTTATCTAGGGCAAGAGACCCAGTACTTC. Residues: CASSFYLGQETQYF.

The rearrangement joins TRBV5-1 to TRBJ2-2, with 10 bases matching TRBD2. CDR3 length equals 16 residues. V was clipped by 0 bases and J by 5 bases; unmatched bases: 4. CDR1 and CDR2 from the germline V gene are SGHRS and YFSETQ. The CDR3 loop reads CASSLVLAGVTGELFF. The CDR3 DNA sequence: TGCGCCAGCAGCTTGGTCCTAGCGGGAGTAACCGGGGAGCTGTTTTTT.

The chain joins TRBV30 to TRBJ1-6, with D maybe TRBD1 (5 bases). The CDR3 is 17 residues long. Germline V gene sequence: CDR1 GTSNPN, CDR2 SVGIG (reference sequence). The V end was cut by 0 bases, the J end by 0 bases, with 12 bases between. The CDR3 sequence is CAWSVFGGSSYNSPLHF. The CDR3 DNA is TGTGCCTGGAGTGTGTTCGGGGGGAGCTCCTATAATTCACCCCTCCACTTT.

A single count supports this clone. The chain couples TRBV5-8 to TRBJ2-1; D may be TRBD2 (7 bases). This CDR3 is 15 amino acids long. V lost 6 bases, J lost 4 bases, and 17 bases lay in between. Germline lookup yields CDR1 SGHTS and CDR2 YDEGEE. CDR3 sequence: CASTRGAAAYNEQFF. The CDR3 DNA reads TGTGCCAGCACCCGGGGGGCGGCGGCTTACAATGAGCAGTTCTTC.

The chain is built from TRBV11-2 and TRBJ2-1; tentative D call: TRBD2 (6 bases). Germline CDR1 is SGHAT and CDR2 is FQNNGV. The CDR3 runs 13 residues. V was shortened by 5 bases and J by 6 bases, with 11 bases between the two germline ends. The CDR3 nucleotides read TGTGCCAGCAGCCCCCCCGGGAGCAATGAGCAGTTCTTC. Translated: CASSPPGSNEQFF.

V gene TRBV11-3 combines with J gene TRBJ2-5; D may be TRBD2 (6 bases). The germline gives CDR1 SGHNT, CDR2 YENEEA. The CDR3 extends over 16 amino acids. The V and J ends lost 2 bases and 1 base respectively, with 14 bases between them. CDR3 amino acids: CASSLRSGGVQETQYF. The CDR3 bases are TGTGCCAGCAGCTTAAGGAGCGGCGGGGTCCAAGAGACCCAGTACTTC.

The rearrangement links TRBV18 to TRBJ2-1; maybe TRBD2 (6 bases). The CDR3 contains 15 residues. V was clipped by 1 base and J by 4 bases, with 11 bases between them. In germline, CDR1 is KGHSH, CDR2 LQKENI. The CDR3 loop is CASSPLRDSYNEQFF. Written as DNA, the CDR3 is TGTGCCAGCTCACCACTCCGGGACTCATACAATGAGCAGTTCTTC.

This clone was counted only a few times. The CDR3 DNA reads TGTGCCAGTAGTATAATAGGGAGTACTAACGAGCAGTACTTC. The encoded protein is CASSIIGSTNEQYF. J is TRBJ2-7 and V is TRBV19, with D tentatively TRBD2 (5 bases). Trimming pared 2 bases from V and 5 bases from J, leaving 13 bases between. CDR1 LNHDA and CDR2 SQIVND come from the germline V gene (reference sequence). This CDR3 comprises 14 residues.

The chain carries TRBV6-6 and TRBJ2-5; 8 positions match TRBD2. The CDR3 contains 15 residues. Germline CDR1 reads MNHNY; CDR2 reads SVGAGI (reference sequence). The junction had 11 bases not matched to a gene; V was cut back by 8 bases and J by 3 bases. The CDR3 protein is CASLATGLAEETQYF. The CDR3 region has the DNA TGTGCCAGCCTAGCCACCGGACTAGCAGAAGAGACCCAGTACTTC.